This T cell receptor (beta chain) originates from a study of T cells in Graves' hyperthyroidism and ophthalmopathy. Points from the study as a whole: Most thyroid clonotypes expanded above 0.001 appeared in blood too. Ophthalmopathy was identified by the model a median approximately 6.9 months ahead of onset.

Turning to this clonotype: Its target is not known.

The length of the CDR3 is 14 residues. CDR1 and CDR2 (germline): SNHLY, FYNNEI. Between the trimmed V and J ends, which lost 7 bases and 0 bases, there was a span of 13 bases. Template material for amplifying TCR beta CDR3 regions consisted of RNA transcripts. In the first-round RT-PCR of the TCR CDR3, the HTBI primer set was used. From the multiplex PCR reads, TCRdb called clonotypes with MiXCR, one entry per CDR3 protein. The table has under 700,000 distinct CDR3 sequences, 40% to 55% seen once. The sequencing sample was made of peripheral blood or thyroid tissue (not recorded which). The source is a woman between 18 and 29 years old with Graves' hyperthyroidism. The chain couples TRBV2 to TRBJ2-7, with D possibly matching TRBD2 (6 bases). The CDR3 here is CASKQEGRSYEQYF. The DNA for the CDR3 is TGTGCCAGCAAACAGGAGGGACGCTCCTACGAGCAGTACTTC.